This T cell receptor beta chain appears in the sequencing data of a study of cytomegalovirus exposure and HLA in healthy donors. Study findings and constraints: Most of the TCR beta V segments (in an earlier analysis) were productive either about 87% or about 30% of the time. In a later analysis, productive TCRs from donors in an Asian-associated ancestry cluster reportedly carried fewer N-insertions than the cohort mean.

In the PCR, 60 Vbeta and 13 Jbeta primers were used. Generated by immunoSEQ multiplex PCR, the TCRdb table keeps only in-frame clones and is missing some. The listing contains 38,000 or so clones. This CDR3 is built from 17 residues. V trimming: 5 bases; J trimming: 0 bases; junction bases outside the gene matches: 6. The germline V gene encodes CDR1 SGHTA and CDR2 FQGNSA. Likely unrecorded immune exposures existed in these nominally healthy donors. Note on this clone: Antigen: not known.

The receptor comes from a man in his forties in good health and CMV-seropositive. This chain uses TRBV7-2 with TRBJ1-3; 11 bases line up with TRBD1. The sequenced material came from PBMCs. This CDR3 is CASSISGTGGSGNTIYF. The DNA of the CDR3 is TGTGCCAGCAGCATTTCCGGGACAGGGGGCTCTGGAAACACCATATATTTT.